This TCR beta chain was found in a study of blood T cell repertoires in COVID-19. The assay was immunoSEQ multiplex PCR, and TCRdb's table has in-frame clones only and misses some. The sample has fewer than 200,000 clones; approximately 79% are singletons. The sequence was obtained from a woman aged 55-75 years with COVID-19, enrolled during active disease. The specimen sequenced was peripheral blood.

CDR3 protein: CASSQSGAQETQYF. CDR3 nucleotide sequence: TGCGCCAGCAGCCAGAGCGGGGCCCAAGAGACCCAGTACTTC. This rearrangement joins TRBV4-3 to TRBJ2-5, with TRBD2 identical over 7 bases. Germline V lookup: CDR1 LGHNA, CDR2 YSLEER. CDR3 length: 14 residues. The V gene end was trimmed by 3 bases and the J gene end by 1 base; junction bases not matched to a gene: 2.